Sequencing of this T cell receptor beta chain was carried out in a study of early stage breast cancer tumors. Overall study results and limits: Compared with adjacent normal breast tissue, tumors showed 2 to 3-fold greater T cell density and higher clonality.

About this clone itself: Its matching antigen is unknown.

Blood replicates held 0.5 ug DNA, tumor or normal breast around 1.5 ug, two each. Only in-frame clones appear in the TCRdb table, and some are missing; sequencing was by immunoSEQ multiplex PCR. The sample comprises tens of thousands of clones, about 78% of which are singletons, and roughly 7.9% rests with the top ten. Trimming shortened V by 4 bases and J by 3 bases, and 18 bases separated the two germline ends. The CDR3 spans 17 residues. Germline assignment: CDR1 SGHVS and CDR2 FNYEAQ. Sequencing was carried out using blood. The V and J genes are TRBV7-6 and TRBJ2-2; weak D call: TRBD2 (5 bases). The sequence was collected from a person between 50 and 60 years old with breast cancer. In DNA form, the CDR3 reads TGTGCCAGCAGCTCCCCCGAGGAGGCTTCCTACACCGGGGAGCTGTTTTTT. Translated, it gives CASSSPEEASYTGELFF.